These T cell receptor beta chains were read from a single sample in a study of blood T cell repertoires in COVID-19. Libraries were prepared by immunoSEQ multiplex PCR; TCRdb keeps only in-frame clonotypes and omits some of them. Among 70,000 to 100,000 clones listed, more than 75% were seen once. The sequencing sample was made of peripheral blood. The receptors here all came from an elderly woman with active COVID-19. Each CDR3 is given with its conserved first and last residue. D genes are given only for firm matches.

V,D,J,CDR3
TRBV7-8,TRBD2,TRBJ2-7,CASSLGLGGSSYEQYF
TRBV18,-,TRBJ2-2,CASSQFGTGELFF
TRBV4-2,-,TRBJ1-5,CASSSYRDQPQHF
TRBV9,-,TRBJ1-4,CASSVGGATNEKLFF
TRBV2,-,TRBJ2-1,CASRRATGDNEQFF
TRBV12-3/TRBV12-4,-,TRBJ2-1,CASSLSVEQFF
TRBV11-2,-,TRBJ1-2,CASSTINYGYTF
TRBV27,-,TRBJ2-7,CASSLSPGVSYEQYF
TRBV7-3,TRBD2,TRBJ2-7,CASRLSGREIYEQYF
TRBV23-1,TRBD1,TRBJ2-7,CASTIGTGVPYEQYF
TRBV7-2,-,TRBJ2-7,CASARAYEQYF
TRBV5-1,-,TRBJ1-1,CASSFSDTEAFF
TRBV5-8,-,TRBJ2-5,CASRQGSETQYF
TRBV3-1/TRBV3-2,-,TRBJ2-7,CASSPGNGLYEQYF
TRBV5-6,-,TRBJ1-2,CASSLDGVGNYGYTF
TRBV5-4,-,TRBJ2-5,CASSLDHYGGETQYF
TRBV3-1/TRBV3-2,TRBD2,TRBJ2-3,CASSLPRLAGDTWSDTQYF
TRBV7-9,-,TRBJ1-2,CASSLFRTDKRNYGYTF
TRBV7-2,-,TRBJ2-7,CASSLALRGSYEQYF
TRBV11-2,-,TRBJ2-1,CASSGRGGSYNEQFF
TRBV18,-,TRBJ1-5,CASSPISNQPQHF
TRBV5-6,TRBD1,TRBJ2-7,CASSRVTGIIGEQYF